This entry describes one T cell receptor (beta chain). Original data processing: Amplification of reference gene primers provided the estimated nucleated cell counts. This table comes from immunoSEQ multiplex PCR, and its TCRdb copy is limited to in-frame clones, with some not included. Clone size and V and J calls were adopted from that table, with D and trimming inferred from the DNA. The sample carries more than 30,000 clones, around 87% recorded once. This sample is drawn from a study of blood T cell repertoires in COVID-19. Study context: Samples taken during acute and convalescent COVID-19 were collected in the United States, Italy and Spain. T cells, B-cell-depleted T cells, or PBMCs provided the cDNA or gDNA that served as material.

Germline CDR1 reads SGHVS; CDR2 reads FNYEAQ. The CDR3 has 18 residues. J lost 0 bases, V lost 10 bases, and 16 bases had no gene match. The clonotype was recovered from a man aged 55 to 70 with active COVID-19. The chain has TRBV7-6 and TRBJ2-5, with 11 nucleotides matching TRBD2. Sequencing used peripheral blood. CDR3 nucleotides: TGTGCCACCACCCCCCTAGCGGGAGGTAAACCGTACCAAGAGACCCAGTACTTC. It encodes CATTPLAGGKPYQETQYF. The variable domain in full, completed from reference TRBV7-6 and TRBJ2-5, reads GAGVSQSPRYKVTKRGQDVALRCDPISGHVSLYWYRQALGQGPEFLTYFNYEAQQDKSGLPNDRFSAERPEGSISTLTIQRTEQRDSAMYRCATTPLAGGKPYQETQYFGPGTRLLVL.